The entry that follows covers one T cell receptor (beta chain) sequence. Its specificity is not known. The PCR contained 60 Vbeta and 13 Jbeta primers. The assay was immunoSEQ multiplex PCR, and TCRdb's table has in-frame clones only and misses some. The sample includes about 240,000 clones, approximately 82% seen only once; the top ten take 8%. This specimen belongs to a study of cytomegalovirus exposure and HLA in healthy donors. V was clipped by 8 bases and J by 4 bases, with 19 bases between them. The germline CDR1 and CDR2 sequences are ENHRY and SYGVKD. This CDR3 has 15 amino acids. Study-wide findings and caveats: The later analysis indicated that the majority of CMV-associated TCR beta chains appeared HLA-restricted. When the data were analyzed later, several of the most significant clusters appeared to be linked to common viral pathogens.

This TCR derives from a woman between 55 and 75 years old in good health and CMV-seropositive. V gene TRBV10-3 combines with J gene TRBJ2-3; a possible D gene is TRBD2 (6 bases). Material for sequencing was PBMCs. The CDR3: CAIRAGPKGADTQYF. As DNA, the CDR3 is TGTGCCATCCGGGCGGGACCCAAGGGCGCAGATACGCAGTATTTT.